This T cell receptor (beta chain) was profiled in a study of T-cell memory formation after mild COVID-19. This clonotype is medium-sized (0.01 to 0.1%) within its sample. MiXCR, applied by TCRdb to the 5' RACE reads, yields one record per CDR3 protein. Here the sample spans tens of thousands of distinct CDR3 sequences, roughly a sixth being singletons. The sample taken for sequencing was PBMCs or a T cell subset sorted from them (not recorded which). The sequence came from an adult who had mild COVID-19 (a few samples of this study predate the infection). Cell type and time point are not known.

CDR3 nucleotide sequence: TGTGCCAGCGGCCCCCGAAGCACGAGCTCCTACAATGAGCAGTTCTTC. This codes for CASGPRSTSSYNEQFF. V usage is TRBV28 and J usage is TRBJ2-1; D is undetermined. This CDR3 spans 16 amino acids. The germline V gene encodes CDR1 MDHEN and CDR2 SYDVKM. Trimming shortened V by 8 bases and J by 0 bases, and 17 bases separated the two germline ends. The full variable domain, completed using reference TRBV28 and TRBJ2-1, is DVKVTQSSRYLVKRTGEKVFLECVQDMDHENMFWYRQDPGLGLRLIYFSYDVKMKEKGDIPEGYSVSREKKERFSLILESASTNQTSMYLCASGPRSTSSYNEQFFGPGTRLTVL.